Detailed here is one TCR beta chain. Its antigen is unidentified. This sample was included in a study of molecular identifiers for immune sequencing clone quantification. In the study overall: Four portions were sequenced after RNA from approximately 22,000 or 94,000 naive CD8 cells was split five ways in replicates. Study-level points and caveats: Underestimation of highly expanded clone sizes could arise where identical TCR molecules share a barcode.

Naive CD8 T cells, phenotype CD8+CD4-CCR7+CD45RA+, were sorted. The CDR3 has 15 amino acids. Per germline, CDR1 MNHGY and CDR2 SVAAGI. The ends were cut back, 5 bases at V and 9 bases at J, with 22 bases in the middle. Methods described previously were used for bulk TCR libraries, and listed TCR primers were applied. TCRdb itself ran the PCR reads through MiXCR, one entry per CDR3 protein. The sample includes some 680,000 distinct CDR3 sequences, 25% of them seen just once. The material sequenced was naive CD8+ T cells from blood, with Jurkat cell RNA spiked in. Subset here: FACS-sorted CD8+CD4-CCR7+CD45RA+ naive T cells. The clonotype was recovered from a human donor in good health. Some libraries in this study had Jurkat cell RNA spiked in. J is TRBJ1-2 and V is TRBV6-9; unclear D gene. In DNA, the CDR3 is TGTGCCAGCAGTCACTACAAGGACTTTTCTGATAGCTACACCTTC. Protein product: CASSHYKDFSDSYTF.